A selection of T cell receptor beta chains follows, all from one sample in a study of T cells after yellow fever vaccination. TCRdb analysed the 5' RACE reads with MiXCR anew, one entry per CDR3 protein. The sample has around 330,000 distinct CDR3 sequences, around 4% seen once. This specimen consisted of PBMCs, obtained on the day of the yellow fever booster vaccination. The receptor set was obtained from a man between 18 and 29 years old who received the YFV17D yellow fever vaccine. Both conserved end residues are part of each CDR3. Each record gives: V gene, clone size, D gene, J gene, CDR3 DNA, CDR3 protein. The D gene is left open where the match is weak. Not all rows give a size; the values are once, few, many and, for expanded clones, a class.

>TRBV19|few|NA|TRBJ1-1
TGTGCCAGTAGTATCGACTCGGCCGTTGAAGCTTTCTTT
CASSIDSAVEAFF
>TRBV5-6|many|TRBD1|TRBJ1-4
TGTGCCAGCAGCTCGGGGACAGGAAAACTGTTTTTT
CASSSGTGKLFF
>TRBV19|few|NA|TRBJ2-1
TGTGCCAGTAGTATATCCCCGCGCCTAGGGGGCAATGAGCAGTTCTTC
CASSISPRLGGNEQFF
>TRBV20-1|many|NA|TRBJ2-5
TGCAGTGCTAGACAGGGCTTCTTGTACCAAGAGACCCAGTACTTC
CSARQGFLYQETQYF
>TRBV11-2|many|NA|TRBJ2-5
TGTGCCAGCAGCTTAGGGGCTTGGGAGACCCAGTACTTC
CASSLGAWETQYF
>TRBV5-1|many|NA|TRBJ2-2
TGCGCCAGCAGCTCCGGGACTCCGAACACCGGGGAGCTGTTTTTT
CASSSGTPNTGELFF
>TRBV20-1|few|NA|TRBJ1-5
TGCAGTGCCCGGGACTCCCTCTGGGGCAATCAGCCCCAGCATTTT
CSARDSLWGNQPQHF
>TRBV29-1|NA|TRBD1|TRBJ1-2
TGCAGCGTTCTCTTCCCGGGACAGGGGGTAACTAACTATGGCTACACCTTC
CSVLFPGQGVTNYGYTF
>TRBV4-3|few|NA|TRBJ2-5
TGCGCCAGCAGCCAAGGAAAGTCCTCTGGGGCCCAGTACTTC
CASSQGKSSGAQYF
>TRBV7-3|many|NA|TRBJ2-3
TGTGCCAGCAGCAGCAGACTAGCAGATACGCAGTATTTT
CASSSRLADTQYF
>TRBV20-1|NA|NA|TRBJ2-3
TGCAGTGCGGACACAGATACGCAGTATTTT
CSADTDTQYF
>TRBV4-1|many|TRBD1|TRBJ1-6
TGCGCCAGCAGCCAGGCTACAGGGGGTTTGGGTTCACCCCTCCACTTT
CASSQATGGLGSPLHF
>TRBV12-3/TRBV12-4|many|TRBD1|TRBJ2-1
TGTGCCAGCAGTTTAGCGCAGGGGGATGAGCAGTTCTTC
CASSLAQGDEQFF
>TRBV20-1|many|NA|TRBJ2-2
TGCAGTGCGATGGTCAGTCGCACCGGGGAGCTGTTTTTT
CSAMVSRTGELFF
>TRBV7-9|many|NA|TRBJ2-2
TGTGCCAGCAGCCCTAGACTCCCCTCGACGAACACCGGGGAGCTGTTTTTT
CASSPRLPSTNTGELFF
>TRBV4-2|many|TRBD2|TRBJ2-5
TGTGCCAGCAGCCAAGTAGGGACTTCGACTAGCCGGGAGACCCAGTACTTC
CASSQVGTSTSRETQYF
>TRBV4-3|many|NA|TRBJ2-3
TGCGCCAGCAGCCAAGGGGGGCCCCTAACGGATACGCAGTATTTT
CASSQGGPLTDTQYF
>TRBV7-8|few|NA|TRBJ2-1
TGTGCCAGCAGCCCGCGGGGGCGGGAGCAGTTCTTC
CASSPRGREQFF
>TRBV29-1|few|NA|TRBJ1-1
TGCAGCGTTGAAGGCCAGTGGACTGAAGCTTTCTTT
CSVEGQWTEAFF
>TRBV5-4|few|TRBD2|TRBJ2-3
TGTGCCAGCAGCTTGGCCTTGACGGGACTAGCGAGGGGGCCAGATACGCAGTATTTT
CASSLALTGLARGPDTQYF
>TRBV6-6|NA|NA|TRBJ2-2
TGTGCCAGCAGCCTTCGTAGGCGGGCTAACACCGGGGAGCTGTTTTTT
CASSLRRRANTGELFF
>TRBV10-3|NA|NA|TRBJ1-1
TGTGCCATCAGTGAGTCGAGGGGGAAGTTGACTGAAGCTTTCTTT
CAISESRGKLTEAFF
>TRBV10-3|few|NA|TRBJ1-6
TGTGCCATCAGTGATGGGTGGAATTCACCCCTCCACTTT
CAISDGWNSPLHF
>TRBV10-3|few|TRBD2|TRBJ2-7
TGTGCCATCAGTGGAGTCCCTAGCGGGAGCACTTACGAGCAGTACTTC
CAISGVPSGSTYEQYF
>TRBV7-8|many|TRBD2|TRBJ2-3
TGTGCCAGCAGCACCGGGACTAGCGGGGTGCGGGATACGCAGTATTTT
CASSTGTSGVRDTQYF
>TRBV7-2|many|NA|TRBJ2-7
TGTGCCAGCAGCTTCATGTCGTACGAGCAGTACTTC
CASSFMSYEQYF
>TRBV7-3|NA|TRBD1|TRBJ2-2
TGTGCCAGCAGTAAACAGGGGGCCCTGGTCACCGGGGAGCTGTTTTTT
CASSKQGALVTGELFF
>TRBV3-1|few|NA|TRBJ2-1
TGTGCCAGCAGGCCCTACAACGTCAATGAGCAGTTCTTC
CASRPYNVNEQFF
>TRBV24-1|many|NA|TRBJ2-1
TGTGCCACCAGTCAGGGGCGGTCTGGAAGTAATGAGCAGTTCTTC
CATSQGRSGSNEQFF
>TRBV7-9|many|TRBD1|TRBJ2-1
TGTGCCAGCAAGGGGGGACAGGGTGTTGGCTCCTACAATGAGCAGTTCTTC
CASKGGQGVGSYNEQFF
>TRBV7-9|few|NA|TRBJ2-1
TGTGCCAGCAGCCCCGTCCGGGGGAACAATGAGCAGTTCTTC
CASSPVRGNNEQFF
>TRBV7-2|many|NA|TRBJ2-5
TGTGCCAGCAGCTTAGTGGTCGGAGAGACCCAGTACTTC
CASSLVVGETQYF
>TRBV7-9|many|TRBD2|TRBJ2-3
TGTGCCAGCAGCCTAAGCGGGGGCGGGGGAGATACGCAGTATTTT
CASSLSGGGGDTQYF
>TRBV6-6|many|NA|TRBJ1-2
TGTGCCAGCAGTTACGTCGCCGGGTCCTATGGCTACACCTTC
CASSYVAGSYGYTF
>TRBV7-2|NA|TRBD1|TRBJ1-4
TGTGCCAGCAGCTTTGACAGGGTGAATGAAAAACTGTTTTTT
CASSFDRVNEKLFF
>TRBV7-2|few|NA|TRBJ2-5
TGTGCCAGCAGCTCATCCCGGGCTCAAGAGACCCAGTACTTC
CASSSSRAQETQYF
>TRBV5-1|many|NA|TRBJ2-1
TGCGCCAGCAGCTTGGCCCCCTCGGCGCGCTCCCCCGTCAATGAGCAGTTCTTC
CASSLAPSARSPVNEQFF
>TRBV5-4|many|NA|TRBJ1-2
TGTGCCAGCAGCTTGGTTGGGGCGGACGATAACTATGGCTACACCTTC
CASSLVGADDNYGYTF
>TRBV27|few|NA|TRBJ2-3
TGTGCCAGCAGTTTATCCAGCACGGCCCCAAATACGCAGTATTTT
CASSLSSTAPNTQYF
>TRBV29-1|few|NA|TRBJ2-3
TGCAGCGTTCGTAGCGATGCAGATACGCAGTATTTT
CSVRSDADTQYF
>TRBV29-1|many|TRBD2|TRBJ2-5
TGCAGCGTAGCGGGGGATGGTGAGACCCAGTACTTC
CSVAGDGETQYF
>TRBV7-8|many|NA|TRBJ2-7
TGTGCCAGCAGCGGGTGGGGGCAGGGTACCTACGAGCAGTACTTC
CASSGWGQGTYEQYF
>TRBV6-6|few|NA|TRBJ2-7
TGTGCCAGCACGGGAGTCTACGAGCAGTACTTC
CASTGVYEQYF
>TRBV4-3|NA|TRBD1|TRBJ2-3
TGCGCCAGCACCACGGACAGGGCGAGCACAGATACGCAGTATTTT
CASTTDRASTDTQYF
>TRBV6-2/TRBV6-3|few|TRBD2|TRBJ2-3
TGTGCCAGTGGACTAGCGGGGGGCTTAGATACGCAGTATTTT
CASGLAGGLDTQYF
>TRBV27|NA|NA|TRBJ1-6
TGTGCCAGCAGTTTATGGCGGGGGGCTAATTCACCCCTCCACTTT
CASSLWRGANSPLHF